A selection of T cell receptor beta chains follows, all from one sample in a study of PD-1 blockade in mismatch repair-deficient tumors. The repertoire was sequenced with immunoSEQ multiplex PCR; TCRdb's copy has only in-frame clones and lacks some. The sample records thousands of clones, around nine tenths being singletons. Their antigens remain unidentified. The sample in question was cells cultured in vitro, obtained from a patient treated with pembrolizumab. These receptor sequences come from an adult with mismatch repair-deficient cancer. CDR3s include the opening cysteine and the closing phenylalanine or tryptophan. The D gene is left open where the match is weak.

j_call | d_call | v_call | cdr3_aa
TRBJ2-3 | TRBD2 | TRBV9 | CASSVAAGGLYTQYF
TRBJ1-6 | - | TRBV5-6 | CASSSRGSPYNSPLHF
TRBJ2-1 | TRBD2 | TRBV28 | CASSPTPTRRAGDEQFF
TRBJ2-7 | TRBD1 | TRBV2 | CASSEIGTGTEQYF
TRBJ1-1 | - | TRBV15 | CATSTHRISNTEAFF
TRBJ1-1 | - | TRBV7-2 | CASSLGWGGTEAFF
TRBJ2-1 | - | TRBV5-1 | CASSFRTIGDEQFF
TRBJ2-1 | - | TRBV11-2 | CASSYYNNEQFF
TRBJ2-7 | TRBD1 | TRBV30 | CAWSVDRGWYEQYF
TRBJ1-2 | - | TRBV14 | CASSQAIRGVYTF
TRBJ2-2 | - | TRBV29-1 | CSGHRDLGGELFF
TRBJ2-5 | - | TRBV15 | CATSRDRTAQETQYF
TRBJ1-5 | - | TRBV27 | CASSLYFQNSNQPQHF
TRBJ1-4 | - | TRBV12-1 | CASSFSRGGTNEKLFF
TRBJ1-1 | TRBD1 | TRBV6-5 | CASSYSMGQGKKTFF
TRBJ2-1 | TRBD2 | TRBV7-9 | CASSEGTNNEQFF
TRBJ2-2 | - | TRBV28 | CASSGWTANTGELFF
TRBJ2-1 | TRBD2 | TRBV5-1 | CASSLDPPSGAYNEQFF
TRBJ2-7 | TRBD2 | TRBV10-3 | CATREREAYEQYF
TRBJ2-3 | - | TRBV27 | CASSRGTDTQYF
TRBJ2-7 | - | TRBV21-1 | CASSKVRRAYEQYF
TRBJ2-3 | - | TRBV29-1 | CSVEVDRGVVDTQYF
TRBJ1-5 | TRBD1 | TRBV6-1 | CASISGGNQPQHF
TRBJ2-7 | - | TRBV4-1 | CASSQGGTTEQYF
TRBJ1-3 | TRBD1 | TRBV2 | CASRRTGDNTIYF
TRBJ2-2 | TRBD2 | TRBV6-1 | CASTGTSGAGELFF
TRBJ2-7 | TRBD2 | TRBV6-1 | CASSDYRLAGIYEQYF
TRBJ2-1 | - | TRBV5-1 | CASSLNGDTYNEQFF
TRBJ2-7 | TRBD1 | TRBV6-1 | CASRAPGQGAHEQYF
TRBJ2-1 | - | TRBV2 | CASTLRAISYNEQFF
TRBJ2-1 | TRBD2 | TRBV28 | CASSFSGRGNEQFF
TRBJ1-5 | - | TRBV7-9 | CASSWDSNQPQHF
TRBJ2-6 | - | TRBV4-1 | CASSQEHRDNVLTF